The rows below give T cell receptor beta chains drawn from one sample of a study of brain T cells in children with intractable seizures. Profiled with immunoSEQ multiplex PCR; TCRdb holds only in-frame clones, not every one. This sample has about 320,000 clones; over 90% occur once, and the top ten carry 5.7%. This sample comprised peripheral blood, obtained about 5 months after surgery. These receptors were collected from a boy under two years old with tuberous sclerosis and intractable seizures. Both conserved end residues are part of each CDR3. D genes are given only for firm matches. Part of the rows lack a size; the others show once, few, many or a class for expanded clones.

v_gene: TRBV30
j_gene: TRBJ1-1
d_gene: .
abundance: .
CDR3nt: TGTGCCTGGAGTTATAGGAGGTCTACTGAAGCTTTCTTT
CDR3aa: CAWSYRRSTEAFF

v_gene: TRBV7-3
j_gene: TRBJ1-2
d_gene: .
abundance: .
CDR3nt: TGTGCCAGCACCCAACGGGGGGATCGTTATGGCTACACCTTC
CDR3aa: CASTQRGDRYGYTF

v_gene: TRBV10-3
j_gene: TRBJ2-3
d_gene: TRBD1
abundance: .
CDR3nt: TGTGCCATCAGCCCCGGACAGGGGGCATATGATACGCAGTATTTT
CDR3aa: CAISPGQGAYDTQYF

v_gene: TRBV27
j_gene: TRBJ1-4
d_gene: .
abundance: .
CDR3nt: TGTGCCAGCAGTTCATGGGGAAGGGATGAAAAACTGTTTTTT
CDR3aa: CASSSWGRDEKLFF

v_gene: TRBV3-1/TRBV3-2
j_gene: TRBJ1-5
d_gene: .
abundance: .
CDR3nt: TGTGCCAGCAGCCAAGGGGGGACCGCCACTTATCAGCCCCAGCATTTT
CDR3aa: CASSQGGTATYQPQHF

v_gene: TRBV5-5
j_gene: TRBJ2-1
d_gene: .
abundance: .
CDR3nt: TGTGCCAGCAGCCTAAAGAATGAGCAGTTCTTC
CDR3aa: CASSLKNEQFF

v_gene: TRBV15
j_gene: TRBJ2-7
d_gene: .
abundance: .
CDR3nt: TGTGCCACCAGCTTTGGACGGCGACCCTCCTACGAGCAGTACTTC
CDR3aa: CATSFGRRPSYEQYF

v_gene: TRBV6-1
j_gene: TRBJ2-7
d_gene: TRBD1
abundance: .
CDR3nt: TGTGCCAGCAGTGGGATGAGACAGGGGGTCTCCTACGAGCAGTACTTC
CDR3aa: CASSGMRQGVSYEQYF

v_gene: TRBV4-2
j_gene: TRBJ2-3
d_gene: TRBD2
abundance: .
CDR3nt: TGTGCCAGCAGCCAAAGATTAGCGGGGGTTACTACTAGCACAGATACGCAGTATTTT
CDR3aa: CASSQRLAGVTTSTDTQYF

v_gene: TRBV3-1/TRBV3-2
j_gene: TRBJ2-3
d_gene: .
abundance: .
CDR3nt: TGTGCCAGCAGCCAACTATCCGGGACCGTGGATACGCAGTATTTT
CDR3aa: CASSQLSGTVDTQYF

v_gene: TRBV4-1
j_gene: TRBJ1-1
d_gene: TRBD1
abundance: .
CDR3nt: TGCGCCAGCAGCCAAACCCAGACAGGGGAGGCTGAAGCTTTCTTT
CDR3aa: CASSQTQTGEAEAFF

v_gene: TRBV11-2
j_gene: TRBJ1-1
d_gene: .
abundance: .
CDR3nt: TGTGCCAGCAGCTTTTCGTCTGAAGCTTTCTTT
CDR3aa: CASSFSSEAFF

v_gene: TRBV15
j_gene: TRBJ2-1
d_gene: .
abundance: once
CDR3nt: TGTGCCACCAGCAGTCCAGCAACCTACAATGAGCAGTTCTTC
CDR3aa: CATSSPATYNEQFF

v_gene: TRBV2
j_gene: TRBJ2-1
d_gene: .
abundance: .
CDR3nt: TGTGCCAGCGCCACCGGTAGCTCCTACAATGAGCAGTTCTTC
CDR3aa: CASATGSSYNEQFF

v_gene: TRBV11-2
j_gene: TRBJ2-7
d_gene: .
abundance: once
CDR3nt: TGTGCCAGCAGCTTAAGATACACCTACGAGCAGTACTTC
CDR3aa: CASSLRYTYEQYF